This is a list of T cell receptor beta chains from one sample in a study of CD8+ T cells in alopecia areata. The assay was immunoSEQ multiplex PCR, and TCRdb's table has in-frame clones only and misses some. The data contain 110,000 to 150,000 clones, about 60% of them singletons. Sequenced here: CD4+ T cells sorted from blood, sampled at week 0. Receptor source: a human donor with alopecia areata. Each CDR3 is given with its conserved first and last residue. Fields, in order: clone size, J gene, CDR3 length, V gene, D gene, CDR3 DNA, CDR3 protein. A D gene is named only where the DNA matches it firmly. Clone sizes are given selectively: once, few, many, or a class where the clone is expanded.

abundance: NA
j_gene: TRBJ2-1
len: 17
v_gene: TRBV18
d_gene: TRBD1
CDR3nt: TGTGCCAGCTCACCACCGACCGGGACAGGGTCCTACAATGAGCAGTTCTTC
CDR3aa: CASSPPTGTGSYNEQFF

abundance: few
j_gene: TRBJ2-3
len: 16
v_gene: TRBV15
d_gene: NA
CDR3nt: TGTGCCACCAGCAGATCTTCGAGGGAGATCACAGATACGCAGTATTTT
CDR3aa: CATSRSSREITDTQYF

abundance: NA
j_gene: TRBJ2-7
len: 15
v_gene: TRBV7-2
d_gene: TRBD2
CDR3nt: TGTGCCAGCAGCTTTAGGACTAGCGAGCACTACGAGCAGTACTTC
CDR3aa: CASSFRTSEHYEQYF

abundance: few
j_gene: TRBJ1-1
len: 13
v_gene: TRBV30
d_gene: NA
CDR3nt: TGTGCCTGGAGTGGTAACAGGGCCACTGAAGCTTTCTTT
CDR3aa: CAWSGNRATEAFF

abundance: NA
j_gene: TRBJ1-3
len: 15
v_gene: TRBV5-6
d_gene: NA
CDR3nt: TGTGCCAGCAGCTTTAGACAAGGTTCTGGAAACACCATATATTTT
CDR3aa: CASSFRQGSGNTIYF

abundance: NA
j_gene: TRBJ2-5
len: 14
v_gene: TRBV7-9
d_gene: NA
CDR3nt: TGTGCCAGCAGCCCACAGCGGTACCAAGAGACCCAGTACTTC
CDR3aa: CASSPQRYQETQYF

abundance: NA
j_gene: TRBJ1-1
len: 15
v_gene: TRBV5-1
d_gene: NA
CDR3nt: TGCGCCAGCAGCTTGGCGGGCAGCTCGAACACTGAAGCTTTCTTT
CDR3aa: CASSLAGSSNTEAFF

abundance: NA
j_gene: TRBJ2-5
len: 15
v_gene: TRBV7-2
d_gene: NA
CDR3nt: TGTGCCAGCAGCTTAGTTGAGGGGCCGCGGAAGACCCAGTACTTC
CDR3aa: CASSLVEGPRKTQYF

abundance: once
j_gene: TRBJ1-1
len: 16
v_gene: TRBV27
d_gene: NA
CDR3nt: TGTGCCAGCAGTTTAACCAACAGGCCCTTGAACACTGAAGCTTTCTTT
CDR3aa: CASSLTNRPLNTEAFF

abundance: NA
j_gene: TRBJ2-5
len: 15
v_gene: TRBV7-2
d_gene: TRBD1
CDR3nt: TGTGCCAGCAGCCCCCAACTGCTGGACAGGCAGACCCAGTACTTC
CDR3aa: CASSPQLLDRQTQYF

abundance: once
j_gene: TRBJ2-2
len: 16
v_gene: TRBV7-9
d_gene: TRBD1
CDR3nt: TGTGCCAGCAGCCGAGGACAGGCCCTGAACACCGGGGAGCTGTTTTTT
CDR3aa: CASSRGQALNTGELFF

abundance: NA
j_gene: TRBJ1-2
len: 13
v_gene: TRBV6-5
d_gene: NA
CDR3nt: TGTGCCAGCAGCCGGGACCCGAGCTATGGCTACACCTTC
CDR3aa: CASSRDPSYGYTF

abundance: few
j_gene: TRBJ2-5
len: 13
v_gene: TRBV7-9
d_gene: NA
CDR3nt: TGTGCCAGCAGCTTAGCGGGTTACGAGACCCAGTACTTC
CDR3aa: CASSLAGYETQYF

abundance: once
j_gene: TRBJ1-2
len: 14
v_gene: TRBV7-8
d_gene: NA
CDR3nt: TGTGCCAGCAGCGTCCGGGTCCCGAGGGATGGCTACACCTTC
CDR3aa: CASSVRVPRDGYTF

abundance: NA
j_gene: TRBJ2-5
len: 15
v_gene: TRBV5-1
d_gene: TRBD1
CDR3nt: TGCGCCAGCAGTTACGGGACAGGGTACCAAGAGACCCAGTACTTC
CDR3aa: CASSYGTGYQETQYF

abundance: few
j_gene: TRBJ1-5
len: 17
v_gene: TRBV6-1
d_gene: TRBD1
CDR3nt: TGTGCCAGCAGTGTGGGGACAGGGGGCACTAGCAATCAGCCCCAGCATTTT
CDR3aa: CASSVGTGGTSNQPQHF

abundance: NA
j_gene: TRBJ2-7
len: 14
v_gene: TRBV27
d_gene: NA
CDR3nt: TGTGCCAGCAGTCTCCAACTCTCCTCCTACGAGCAGTACTTC
CDR3aa: CASSLQLSSYEQYF

abundance: few
j_gene: TRBJ1-4
len: 11
v_gene: TRBV20-1
d_gene: NA
CDR3nt: TGCAGTGCTAGACAAAATGAAAAACTGTTTTTT
CDR3aa: CSARQNEKLFF

abundance: NA
j_gene: TRBJ2-5
len: 14
v_gene: TRBV7-8
d_gene: NA
CDR3nt: TGTGCCAGCAGCATGAGGGGGGCCGGGGAGACCCAGTACTTC
CDR3aa: CASSMRGAGETQYF

abundance: few
j_gene: TRBJ2-5
len: 12
v_gene: TRBV29-1
d_gene: NA
CDR3nt: TGCAGCGTTCGACAGAATCAAGAGACCCAGTACTTC
CDR3aa: CSVRQNQETQYF